Below, 25 T cell receptor beta chains from the same sample are listed, as sequenced in a study of T cells in Graves' hyperthyroidism and ophthalmopathy. Amplified TCR beta CDR3 regions came from RNA transcripts. Using the HTBI primer set, a first-round RT-PCR was run on the TCR CDR3. TCRdb reprocessed the multiplex PCR reads via MiXCR and lists one record per CDR3 protein. Among around 350,000 distinct CDR3 sequences listed, 20% to 25% were seen once. Sequences were obtained from blood. Receptor source: a man aged 50-59 years with Graves' hyperthyroidism.

CDR3 bases: TGCGCCAGCAGCCACAGACAGGTTAATCAGCCCCAGCATTTT. This encodes CASSHRQVNQPQHF. This chain connects TRBV4-1 to TRBJ1-5; weak D call: TRBD1 (6 bases). Per the germline V gene, CDR1 is MGHRA and CDR2 is YSYEKL. Between the trimmed V and J ends, which lost 3 bases and 4 bases, there was a span of 10 bases. The CDR3 consists of 14 residues.

This clonotype was observed at least ten times. The chain has TRBV6-5 and TRBJ2-5; 14 bases line up with TRBD2. J was trimmed by 4 bases and V by 2 bases; bases with no gene match: 6. CDR3 length: 17 residues. Germline V CDR1 and CDR2: MNHEY, SVGAGI. The CDR3 here is CASSYGLAGGSGETQYF. CDR3 DNA sequence: TGTGCCAGCAGTTACGGACTAGCGGGAGGTTCAGGAGAGACCCAGTACTTC.

The rearrangement links TRBV2 to TRBJ2-3, with D possibly matching TRBD1 (6 bases). CDR1 is SNHLY, CDR2 FYNNEI, per germline. The CDR3 runs to 15 residues. Trimming stripped 4 bases from V and 1 base from J, with 12 bases between. Here the CDR3 DNA reads TGTGCCAGCAGTGGCCTGGGACACCGCACAGATACGCAGTATTTT. This sequence encodes CASSGLGHRTDTQYF.

The gene calls are TRBV10-2 and TRBJ2-1, with D hard to call. In germline, CDR1 is WSHSY, CDR2 SAAADI. Deletions cut 0 bases from V and 2 bases from J, with 8 bases between. The CDR3 loop spans 15 amino acids. CDR3 nucleotides: TGCGCCAGCAGTGAGTCAACTGTGGCCTACAATGAGCAGTTCTTC. It codes for CASSESTVAYNEQFF.

The chain joins TRBV7-9 to TRBJ2-5; D call uncertain. This CDR3 has 12 residues. V dropped 5 bases and J dropped 1 base, with 5 bases sitting between them. CDR1 is SEHNR and CDR2 is FQNEAQ in the germline V gene (reference sequence). The CDR3 DNA reads TGTGCCAGCAGCACCTTCCAAGAGACCCAGTACTTC. Protein sequence: CASSTFQETQYF.

V gene TRBV19 combines with J gene TRBJ1-2, with D unresolved. Germline CDR1 LNHDA, CDR2 SQIVND (reference sequence). V lost 3 bases and J lost 6, with 14 bases in between. This CDR3 is 14 amino acids long. The CDR3 nucleotides are TGTGCCAGTAGTATCGTCTCCCGTTTGCATGGCTACACCTTC. Its protein product is CASSIVSRLHGYTF. The variable domain in full, completed from reference TRBV19 and TRBJ1-2, reads DGGITQSPKYLFRKEGQNVTLSCEQNLNHDAMYWYRQDPGQGLRLIYYSQIVNDFQKGDIAEGYSVSREKKESFPLTVTSAQKNPTAFYLCASSIVSRLHGYTFGSGTRLTVV.

CDR3: CASRKDRGTLHF. Here the CDR3 DNA reads TGTGCCAGCAGGAAAGACAGGGGAACCCTCCACTTT. The chain uses TRBV2 and TRBJ1-6, with 8 positions matching TRBD1. The CDR3 contains 12 residues. Germline V gene data show CDR1 as SNHLY and CDR2 as FYNNEI. V shed 6 bases and J 14 bases; nucleotides not matched to a gene: 6.

V usage is TRBV20-1 and J usage is TRBJ2-3, with a tentative D call TRBD2 (6 bases). CDR3 length equals 15 residues. Trimming shortened V by 0 bases and J by 1 base, and 11 bases separated the two germline ends. CDR1 is DFQATT, CDR2 SNEGSKA, per germline (reference sequence). The CDR3 nucleotides read TGCAGTGCTAGAGATCCCAGCGGGCGCACAGATACGCAGTATTTT. This codes for CSARDPSGRTDTQYF.

This clonotype has just a few counts. V and J are TRBV20-1 and TRBJ2-1; weak D call: TRBD2 (5 bases). The J call may be incorrect, as the DNA end agrees better with TRBJ2-7. The CDR3 is made up of 11 amino acids. Germline values: CDR1 DFQATT, CDR2 SNEGSKA (reference sequence). CDR3 sequence: CSAKDFHEQYF. As DNA, the CDR3 is TGCAGTGCTAAGGACTTCCATGAGCAGTACTTC.

This clonotype was observed a handful of times. The chain recombines TRBV10-2 with TRBJ1-1; D remains unclear. The germline V and J ends were trimmed by 1 base and 1 base, with 7 bases remaining between them. CDR3 length equals 14 residues. Germline CDR1 is WSHSY and CDR2 is SAAADI. In nucleotides, the CDR3 is TGCGCCAGCAGTGAGTGGTCAGAGAACACTGAAGCTTTCTTT. The encoded protein is CASSEWSENTEAFF.

This clonotype has more than one count but fewer than ten. The rearrangement joins TRBV7-9 to TRBJ2-1, with 8 bases fitting TRBD1. Unmatched junction bases numbered 11, after V lost 5 bases and J lost 8 bases. The CDR3 consists of 15 residues. The germline V gene encodes CDR1 SEHNR and CDR2 FQNEAQ (reference sequence). The CDR3 spells CASSRGQGPFDEQFF. The CDR3 DNA sequence: TGTGCCAGCAGCCGTGGACAGGGCCCATTTGATGAGCAGTTCTTC.

There are a few counts of this clonotype. The V gene is TRBV5-8, the J gene TRBJ1-2, with D hard to call. Germline CDR1 SGHTS, CDR2 YDEGEE. There are 13 residues in the CDR3. Trimming cost V 0 bases and J 7 bases, with 10 bases left between them. CDR3 nucleotides: TGTGCCAGCAGCTTGGTGATCCGGAGTGGCTACACCTTC. Translated, it gives CASSLVIRSGYTF. The entire variable domain, with the rest obtained from reference TRBV5-8 and TRBJ1-2, is as follows: EAGVTQSPTHLIKTRGQQATLRCSPISGHTSVYWYQQALGLGLQFLLWYDEGEERNRGNFPPRFSGRQFPNYSSELNVNALELEDSALYLCASSLVIRSGYTFGSGTRLTVV.

The rearrangement links TRBV19 to TRBJ2-2; D unclear. The CDR3 consists of 14 residues. Trimming took 3 bases from V and 1 from J, leaving 6 bases between them. In germline, CDR1 is LNHDA, CDR2 SQIVND (reference sequence). The CDR3 sequence: CASSIEQNTGELFF. The CDR3 DNA reads as TGTGCCAGTAGTATTGAGCAGAACACCGGGGAGCTGTTTTTT.

This clonotype has a handful of counts. The V gene is TRBV30, the J gene TRBJ2-5; TRBD2 aligns across 9 bases. The V gene's germline CDR1 is GTSNPN and CDR2 SVGIG (reference sequence). After removal of 2 bases from V and 4 bases from J, the junction contained 5 bases not matched to a gene. The CDR3 spans 14 residues. CDR3 region: CAWSPGTSTETQYF. The CDR3 DNA sequence: TGTGCCTGGAGTCCCGGGACTAGCACAGAGACCCAGTACTTC.

The chain combines TRBV11-3 with TRBJ2-1, with a tentative D call TRBD2 (5 bases). Trimming took off 0 bases at V and 3 bases at J, with 12 bases between the two ends. Germline CDR1 and CDR2: SGHNT and YENEEA. The CDR3 runs 16 residues. The CDR3 bases are TGTGCCAGCAGCTTAGAAGGAAGCGGCTACTACAATGAGCAGTTCTTC. Translated: CASSLEGSGYYNEQFF.

The rearrangement links TRBV6-1 to TRBJ1-1; D might be TRBD1 (5 bases). Germline V lookup: CDR1 MNHNS, CDR2 SASEGT. The V gene lost 11 bases and the J gene lost 1 base, with 11 bases spanning the gap. This CDR3 contains 12 residues. CDR3 in DNA: TGTGCCGGGGGGACGGCGAACACTGAAGCTTTCTTT. This sequence encodes CAGGTANTEAFF.

This clonotype has a count of ten or more. The chain links TRBV28 to TRBJ2-7, with D tentatively TRBD1 or TRBD2 (5 bases each). The ends were cut back, 7 bases at V and 0 bases at J, with 10 bases in the middle. This CDR3 contains 13 residues. Germline V gene data show CDR1 as MDHEN and CDR2 as SYDVKM. CDR3 sequence (DNA): TGTGCCAGCACCACGGGACGCTCCTACGAGCAGTACTTC. This codes for CASTTGRSYEQYF.

This clonotype was observed a handful of times. This chain joins TRBV12-3 or TRBV12-4 and TRBJ2-2; the match to TRBD2 covers 9 bases. V was pared by 8 bases and J by 4 bases, with 8 bases of the junction left unmatched. The CDR3 runs to 15 residues. DNA of the CDR3: TGTGCCAGCGGGTGGCGGGAGGGTGGCACCGGGGAGCTGTTTTTT. Translating gives CASGWREGGTGELFF.

The sample holds many counts of this clonotype. V is TRBV7-9 and J is TRBJ2-3, with D perhaps being TRBD1 or TRBD2 (5 bases each). The germline V gene encodes CDR1 SEHNR and CDR2 FQNEAQ (reference sequence). V was pared by 3 bases and J by 7 bases, with 38 bases between. The CDR3 covers 22 residues. CDR3 coding DNA: TGTGCCAGCAGCTTCCCGGGACCCACGAGCAAGGGAGACCTTGTAGCGACGCATACGCAGTATTTT. Translating it yields CASSFPGPTSKGDLVATHTQYF. The full variable domain, completed using reference TRBV7-9 and TRBJ2-3, is DTGVSQNPRHKITKRGQNVTFRCDPISEHNRLYWYRQTLGQGPEFLTYFQNEAQLEKSRLLSDRFSAERPKGSFSTLEIQRTEQGDSAMYLCASSFPGPTSKGDLVATHTQYFGPGTRLTVL.

Points on this clonotype: At one of its ends the junction is not consistent with the germline gene, which may arise from a read error. The V call is TRBV6-1, the J call TRBJ2-7; 14 bases agree with TRBD2. Germline CDR1 reads MNHNS; CDR2 reads SASEGT. The CDR3 is 17 residues long. In DNA form, the CDR3 reads TGTGCCTGCAGTCCGACTAGCGGGAGGGCCCTCACCTACGAGCAGTACTTC. Its protein product is CACSPTSGRALTYEQYF.

A few counts support this clonotype. The chain employs TRBV6-8 and TRBJ2-2; the D is unclear. Per germline, CDR1 MNHGY and CDR2 SAAAGT. This CDR3 is 14 amino acids long. The germline V and J ends were trimmed by 2 bases and 3 bases, with 7 bases remaining between them. The CDR3 nucleotides read TGTGCCAGCAGTTACGAGAGTCACACCGGGGAGCTGTTTTTT. The encoded protein is CASSYESHTGELFF.

The rearrangement joins TRBV7-2 to TRBJ1-4; 7 bases are a match to TRBD1. The CDR3 has 15 amino acids. The germline V gene encodes CDR1 SGHTA and CDR2 FQGNSA. J was trimmed by 6 bases and V by 3 bases; bases with no gene match: 7. The CDR3 loop is CASSFPGQPYEKLFF. For the CDR3, the DNA is TGTGCCAGCAGCTTTCCGGGACAGCCATATGAAAAACTGTTTTTT.

This clonotype was found a few times. The V call is TRBV9, the J call TRBJ2-2, with TRBD2 as a possible D gene (6 bases). The CDR3 runs 16 residues. V shed 0 bases and J shed 5 bases, with 14 bases lying between them. Germline CDR1 SGDLS, CDR2 YYNGEE. As DNA, the CDR3 is TGTGCCAGCAGCGTAGGAGTGGGAGGAGGGACCGGGGAGCTGTTTTTT. This gives the protein CASSVGVGGGTGELFF.

The CDR3 reads CASSSYWPGLAANTGELFF. The CDR3 coding sequence is TGTGCCAGCAGTTCTTACTGGCCGGGACTAGCGGCCAACACCGGGGAGCTGTTTTTT. The V call is TRBV27, the J call TRBJ2-2, with 11 positions matching TRBD2. This CDR3 region has 19 residues. Germline V gene sequence: CDR1 MNHEY, CDR2 SMNVEV (reference sequence). Germline trimming cut 4 bases from V and 2 bases from J; bases unmatched to any gene: 12.

This clonotype appeared many times. The gene calls are TRBV27 and TRBJ1-1, with D hard to call. Trimming took off 2 bases at V and 0 bases at J, with 7 bases between the two ends. CDR1 is MNHEY and CDR2 is SMNVEV in the germline V gene (reference sequence). CDR3 length: 14 residues. DNA of the CDR3: TGTGCCAGCAGTTTACTGGGAGTGAACACTGAAGCTTTCTTT. It encodes CASSLLGVNTEAFF.